This is a list of T cell receptor beta chains from one sample in a study of neurological immune-mediated disorders. TCRdb re-analysed the 5' RACE reads in MiXCR, keeping a single row per CDR3 protein. The data hold roughly 39,000 distinct CDR3 sequences, with 4.8% observed a single time. Sequencing was performed on CD4+ T cells from blood. The receptors stem from a man in his late teens or twenties in good health. Each CDR3 is given with its conserved first and last residue. A D gene is named only where the DNA matches it firmly. Only some rows state a clone size, as once, few, many or a class for expanded clones.

D: TRBD1
V: TRBV11-1
size: many
J: TRBJ2-2
DNA: TGTGCCAGCAGCTGGACAGGCTTTGACGGGGAGCTGTTTTTT
CDR3: CASSWTGFDGELFF

D: -
V: TRBV5-1
size: many
J: TRBJ1-1
DNA: TGCGCCAGCAGCTTGGTGTGGGCTTCGAGGAACACTGAAGCTTTCTTT
CDR3: CASSLVWASRNTEAFF

D: -
V: TRBV6-5
size: -
J: TRBJ1-6
DNA: TGTGCCAGCAGTCCAACGGGGGCCTTATTTTCACCCCTCCACTTT
CDR3: CASSPTGALFSPLHF

D: -
V: TRBV3-1
size: many
J: TRBJ1-4
DNA: TGTGCCAGCAGCCACAGGACGCGGACAAATGAAAAACTGTTTTTT
CDR3: CASSHRTRTNEKLFF

D: -
V: TRBV7-2
size: many
J: TRBJ2-5
DNA: TGTGCCAGCAGCGAAGGGACATCGGGGGAGACCCAGTACTTC
CDR3: CASSEGTSGETQYF

D: -
V: TRBV27
size: many
J: TRBJ1-5
DNA: TGTGCCAGCAGTGGATCGAGGGACGGGGGAAATCAGCCCCAGCATTTT
CDR3: CASSGSRDGGNQPQHF

D: -
V: TRBV27
size: many
J: TRBJ2-7
DNA: TGTGCCAGCAGGCGGGGGACAGTAACCTACGAGCAGTACTTC
CDR3: CASRRGTVTYEQYF

D: TRBD1
V: TRBV6-1
size: -
J: TRBJ2-7
DNA: TGTGCCAGCAGTGAAGCGGGACAGGGTTTGAGGCAGTACTTC
CDR3: CASSEAGQGLRQYF

D: TRBD1
V: TRBV5-6
size: many
J: TRBJ2-7
DNA: TGTGCCAGCAGCTTGTGGAACAGGGGCTACGAGCAGTACTTC
CDR3: CASSLWNRGYEQYF

D: -
V: TRBV7-2
size: many
J: TRBJ1-4
DNA: TGTGCCAGCAGCCAAGGGGCAGAAAGTGGAAAACTGTTTTTT
CDR3: CASSQGAESGKLFF

D: -
V: TRBV7-3
size: many
J: TRBJ1-2
DNA: TGTGCCAGCAGCCTAGACGGAACCAACTATGGCTACACCTTC
CDR3: CASSLDGTNYGYTF

D: TRBD2
V: TRBV28
size: many
J: TRBJ2-5
DNA: TGTGCCAGCAGCCTTAACGGGAGGGGAGAGACCCAGTACTTC
CDR3: CASSLNGRGETQYF

D: -
V: TRBV9
size: many
J: TRBJ1-1
DNA: TGTGCCAGCAGCCCCCGGGAGGGTGAAGCTTTCTTT
CDR3: CASSPREGEAFF

D: -
V: TRBV24-1
size: -
J: TRBJ2-5
DNA: TGTGCCACCAGTGATTTTTCGACAGTGGGGGGAGAGACCCAGTACTTC
CDR3: CATSDFSTVGGETQYF

D: -
V: TRBV14
size: many
J: TRBJ2-3
DNA: TGTGCCAGCAGCAAGGTCGGGGGCCGACGGACGCAGTATTTT
CDR3: CASSKVGGRRTQYF

D: TRBD1
V: TRBV5-1
size: many
J: TRBJ1-6
DNA: TGCGCCAGCAGCCCAGGACAGGGTGATAGTTCACCCCTCCACTTT
CDR3: CASSPGQGDSSPLHF

D: -
V: TRBV20-1
size: -
J: TRBJ1-2
DNA: TGCAGTGCTCCACTCGGGGGGTGGGGTGGCTACACCTTC
CDR3: CSAPLGGWGGYTF

D: -
V: TRBV5-6
size: medium-sized
J: TRBJ2-4
DNA: TGTGCCAGCAGCTTGGCCGCTAGCCACATTCAGTACTTC
CDR3: CASSLAASHIQYF

D: -
V: TRBV10-2
size: many
J: TRBJ2-7
DNA: TGCGCCAGCACAGGGGCAGGTAGACCCGAGCAGTACTTC
CDR3: CASTGAGRPEQYF

D: -
V: TRBV3-1
size: many
J: TRBJ1-5
DNA: TGTGCCAGCAGCCAAGTCCCGGGGTCCAATCAGCCCCAGCATTTT
CDR3: CASSQVPGSNQPQHF

D: TRBD2
V: TRBV7-2
size: many
J: TRBJ2-1
DNA: TGTGCCAGCGGCAGACTAGCCCTCAATGAGCAGTTCTTC
CDR3: CASGRLALNEQFF

D: -
V: TRBV12-3/TRBV12-4
size: many
J: TRBJ1-5
DNA: TGTGCCAGCAGTTTAGGGCAGGTCCTTCAGCCCCAGCATTTT
CDR3: CASSLGQVLQPQHF

D: -
V: TRBV7-2
size: many
J: TRBJ2-7
DNA: TGTGCCAGCAGCCCCCGAGGGAGCTCCTACGAGCAGTACTTC
CDR3: CASSPRGSSYEQYF

D: -
V: TRBV5-1
size: many
J: TRBJ1-1
DNA: TGCGCCAGCAGCTCATCAGGTCGTGAGAACACTGAAGCTTTCTTT
CDR3: CASSSSGRENTEAFF

D: -
V: TRBV29-1
size: many
J: TRBJ2-7
DNA: TGCAGCGTTCGAGACGGCGCAAAGGGACCCTACGAGCAGTACTTC
CDR3: CSVRDGAKGPYEQYF